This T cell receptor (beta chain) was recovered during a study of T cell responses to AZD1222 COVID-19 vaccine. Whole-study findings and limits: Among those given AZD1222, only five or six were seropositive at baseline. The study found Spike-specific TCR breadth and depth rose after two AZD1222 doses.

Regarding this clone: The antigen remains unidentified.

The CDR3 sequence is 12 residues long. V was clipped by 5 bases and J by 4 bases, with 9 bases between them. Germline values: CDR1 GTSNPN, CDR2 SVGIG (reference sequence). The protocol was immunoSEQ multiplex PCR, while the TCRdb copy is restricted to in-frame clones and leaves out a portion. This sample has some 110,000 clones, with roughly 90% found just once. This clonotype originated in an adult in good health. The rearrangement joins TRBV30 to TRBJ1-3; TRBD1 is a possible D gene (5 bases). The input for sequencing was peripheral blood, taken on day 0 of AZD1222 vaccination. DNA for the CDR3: TGTGCCTGGGGCGGGGCCGGAAACACCATATATTTT. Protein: CAWGGAGNTIYF. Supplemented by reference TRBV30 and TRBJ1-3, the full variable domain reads SQTIHQWPATLVQPVGSPLSLECTVEGTSNPNLYWYRQAAGRGLQLLFYSVGIGQISSEVPQNLSASRPQDRQFILSSKKLLLSDSGFYLCAWGGAGNTIYFGEGSWLTVV.